This T cell receptor (beta chain) came from a study of cytomegalovirus exposure and HLA in healthy donors. Study conclusions and caveats: Upon later analysis, HLA-associated TCR beta chains proved more clonally expanded than other, equally common chains. In the analysis, some V segments, TRBV6-2 and TRBV6-3 included, were excluded as indistinguishable. It was 150 to 200 TCR beta chains that were listed as cytomegalovirus-associated.

The PCR had 60 Vbeta and 13 Jbeta primers. In the authors' workflow: Counted up in a later analysis, unique TCR beta chains came to some 82 million, with around 10 million shared. Repertoires were generated with immunoSEQ multiplex PCR, while TCRdb's copy carries only in-frame clones and drops some. That table gives V, J and clone size, and the DNA gave D and trimming. Among around 190,000 clones, 81% were seen once, and the ten largest hold about 1.7%. This clone appeared a few times. Antigen unknown. Other DNA variants within this sample encode the same CDR3. Germline CDR1 reads KGHSH; CDR2 reads LQKENI. CDR3 length: 13 amino acids. The V end was cut by 6 bases, the J end by 2 bases, with 10 bases between.

Sequencing was carried out using PBMCs. The chain recombines TRBV18 with TRBJ1-2; D is possibly TRBD1 (6 bases). The TCR sequence derives from a man aged 18 to 30 in good health and CMV-seronegative. CDR3 bases: TGTGCCAGCTCCCTCGGACAGAACTATGGCTACACCTTC. Amino acid sequence: CASSLGQNYGYTF. Variable domain in full (rest from reference TRBV18 and TRBJ1-2): NAGVMQNPRHLVRRRGQEARLRCSPMKGHSHVYWYRQLPEEGLKFMVYLQKENIIDESGMPKERFSAEFPKEGPSILRIQQVVRGDSAAYFCASSLGQNYGYTFGSGTRLTVV.